A single sample gave rise to the 27 T cell receptor beta chains below, sequenced in a study of tissue T cells after allogeneic stem cell transplantation. Generated by immunoSEQ multiplex PCR, the TCRdb table keeps only in-frame clones and is missing some. The table lists around 50,000 clones, 73% of them singletons. Sequencing input: sorted cells pooled from one or two spleens. These receptors were taken from a pool of C57BL/6 mice in good health.

As concerns this clone: Gene names and germline refer to mouse. Sequencing ends 1 residue short of the CDR3 end; the germline J gene provides the rest. The chain recombines TRBV1 with TRBJ1-6; no definite D call. TRBJ1-6 is an open reading frame, and its role is uncertain. Looked up from germline, CDR1 is NSQYPW and CDR2 is LRSPGD (reference sequence). The CDR3 totals 16 residues. V was pared by 1 base and J by 0 bases, with 7 bases between. CDR3 sequence reads: CTCSAVGSSYNSPLYF. The CDR3 DNA, read in part, is TGCACCTGCAGTGCAGTGGGCAGTTCCTATAATTCGCCCCTCTAC.

Remarks on this clone: Mouse germline and gene names are used. The CDR3 is cut off 1 residue early in the read; its end comes from the germline J gene. The chain is built from TRBV13-2 and TRBJ1-4; D unresolved. The CDR3 length is 14 residues. Germline-derived CDR1 and CDR2 are NNHNN and SYGAGS (reference sequence). V lost 3 bases and J lost 0, with 6 bases in between. This CDR3 is CASGGEISNERLFF. The DNA read from the CDR3 is TGTGCCAGCGGTGGGGAAATTTCCAACGAAAGATTATTT.

Regarding this clone: Mouse gene names and germline throughout. The CDR3 extends 1 residue past the end of the read, so its final part is completed from the germline J gene. This chain links TRBV13-1 with TRBJ2-1; weak D call: TRBD1 (5 bases). There are 12 residues in the CDR3. Germline V gives CDR1 NSHNY, CDR2 SYGAGN. The V end was cut by 3 bases, the J end by 4 bases, with 5 bases between. CDR3 DNA, as far as it was read: TGTGCCAGCAGTGGGACATATGCTGAGCAGTTC. This gives the protein CASSGTYAEQF. In full, the CDR3 is CASSGTYAEQFF.

This clone came up a few times. Genes here carry mouse names. Sequencing ends 1 residue short of the CDR3 end; the germline J gene provides the rest. The chain recombines TRBV19 with TRBJ2-3; TRBD2 agrees at 9 bases. This CDR3 comprises 15 residues. The junction had 3 bases not matched to a gene; V was cut back by 3 bases and J by 1 base. The V gene's germline CDR1 is FNHDT and CDR2 SITEND (reference sequence). CDR3 residues: CASSTWGGGAETLYF. The DNA read from the CDR3 is TGTGCCAGCAGTACCTGGGGGGGTGGTGCAGAAACGCTGTAT. The variable domain in full, completed from reference TRBV19 and TRBJ2-3, reads GGIITQTPKFLIGQEGQKLTLKCQQNFNHDTMYWYRQDSGKGLRLIYYSITENDLQKGDLSEGYDASREKKSSFSLTVTSAQKNEMAVFLCASSTWGGGAETLYFGSGTRLTVL.

This clone was seen more than once but under ten times. Gene names and germline match the mouse. The read stops 1 residue short of the end of the CDR3; the missing end is completed from the germline J gene. The genes are TRBV12-1 and TRBJ1-3; tentative D call: TRBD1 (5 bases). Germline V gene sequence: CDR1 SGHSN, CDR2 HYEKVE. The germline V and J ends were trimmed by 1 base and 3 bases, with 9 bases remaining between them. CDR3 size: 14 residues. The CDR3 here is CASSLRGNGNTLYF. The sequenced CDR3 bases are TGTGCCAGCTCTCTAAGGGGTAATGGAAATACGCTCTAT.

This clone has just a few counts. Mouse gene names apply. The CDR3 end lies 1 residue beyond the end of the read and is filled in from the germline J gene. In the same sample, other DNA sequences code for this CDR3. This rearrangement joins TRBV19 to TRBJ2-1; 10 bases map to TRBD2. The ends lost 0 bases at V and 0 bases at J; junction bases unmatched: 0. This CDR3 has 16 amino acids. Germline CDR1 is FNHDT and CDR2 is SITEND (reference sequence). CDR3 sequence reads: CASSIGTGGNYAEQFF. The part of the CDR3 DNA that was read is TGTGCCAGCAGTATAGGGACTGGGGGTAACTATGCTGAGCAGTTC.

In this sample, this clone turned up once. The genes and germline here are from mouse. The CDR3 is cut off 1 residue early in the read; its end comes from the germline J gene. V and J are TRBV15 and TRBJ1-4; D call uncertain. The CDR3 is made up of 12 amino acids. From germline, CDR1 is SGHND and CDR2 FRSKSL. V was pared by 5 bases and J by 4 bases, with 5 bases between. CDR3 amino acids: CASSQVNERLFF. CDR3 DNA, as far as it was read: TGTGCCAGCAGTCAAGTCAACGAAAGATTATTT.

Points on this clone: Each gene name is a mouse one. The sequenced part of the CDR3 DNA is TGTGCTAGCAGTTCCGGACAATTTTCCAACGAAAGATTATTT. Its translation: CASSSGQFSNERLF. From start to end, the CDR3 is CASSSGQFSNERLFF. This chain joins TRBV29 and TRBJ1-4; a possible D gene is TRBD1 (5 bases). The CDR3 extends 1 residue past the end of the read, so its final part is completed from the germline J gene. The CDR3 is made up of 15 amino acids. The germline V gene has CDR1 MSHET and CDR2 SYDVDS. V was cut by 4 bases and J by 0 bases, with 9 bases left in between.

Turning to this clone: Genes and germline are mouse. The CDR3 end falls 1 residue outside the read, so it is completed with the germline J gene. V and J are TRBV5 and TRBJ2-2, with TRBD1 identical over 8 bases. This CDR3 is built from 16 residues. Germline V gene sequence: CDR1 LGHNA, CDR2 YNLKQL (reference sequence). V lost 2 bases to trimming and J lost 0 bases; unmatched junction nucleotides: 2. The CDR3 here is CASSQTGQANTGQLYF. The CDR3 DNA, read in part, is TGTGCCAGCAGCCAAACGGGACAGGCAAACACCGGGCAGCTCTAC.

In the case of this clone: Gene names denote mouse genes. Read sequence stops 1 residue before the CDR3 end, and the germline J gene provides the missing end. The chain couples TRBV12-1 to TRBJ2-4, with no clear D. Trimming removed 0 bases at V and 2 bases at J, with 2 bases between. CDR1 is SGHSN, CDR2 HYEKVE, per germline. This CDR3 is 12 amino acids long. The chain's CDR3 is CASSLVQNTLYF. The CDR3 DNA, read in part, is TGTGCCAGCTCTCTCGTTCAAAACACCTTGTAC.

As for this clone: Gene and germline names: mouse. Read data end 1 residue before the CDR3 end; the end is taken from the germline J gene. The rearrangement uses TRBV31 and TRBJ1-4, with D maybe TRBD1 (6 bases). The V end lost 4 bases, the J end lost 1 base, and 10 bases lay between the germline ends. The CDR3 has 14 residues. Germline loops: CDR1 GKSSPN, CDR2 SITVG. CDR3 DNA (partial): TGTGCCTGGACCGGGACACCTTCCAACGAAAGATTATTT. Its protein is CAWTGTPSNERLF. The whole CDR3 is CAWTGTPSNERLFF.

As for this clone: The gene names given are mouse names. CDR3: CASRFRDSSYEQYF. Partial CDR3 DNA: TGTGCCAGCAGATTCCGGGACAGCTCCTATGAACAGTAC. The chain combines TRBV19 with TRBJ2-7; 7 nucleotides agree with TRBD1. The DNA ends 1 residue before the CDR3 does, and the rest of the CDR3 is filled in from the germline J gene. The trim removed 5 bases at V and 0 bases at J, leaving 5 bases unmatched. CDR1 and CDR2 (germline): FNHDT, SITEND (reference sequence). The CDR3 is 14 amino acids.

There are a few counts of this clone. All gene names here are mouse names. CDR3 DNA, as far as it was read: TGTGCCAGCAGCCAAGAAAGGCAATTTTCCAACGAAAGATTATTT. It is translated as CASSQERQFSNERLF. The whole CDR3 protein is CASSQERQFSNERLFF. The V and J genes are TRBV2 and TRBJ1-4; D gene unclear. The CDR3 end lies 1 residue beyond the end of the read and is filled in from the germline J gene. There are 16 residues in the CDR3. Germline assignment: CDR1 LGHNA and CDR2 YSYQKL. V lost 0 bases and J lost 0, with 8 bases in between.

In the case of this clone: The germline and genes are mouse ones. The read stops 1 residue short of the end of the CDR3; the missing end is completed from the germline J gene. The chain uses TRBV19 and TRBJ1-3; perhaps TRBD1 as D (5 bases). The CDR3 spans 14 residues. Germline CDR1 FNHDT, CDR2 SITEND (reference sequence). V was pared by 0 bases and J by 7 bases, with 11 bases between. CDR3: CASSIEGAPNTLYF. The CDR3 DNA, read in part, is TGTGCCAGCAGTATAGAAGGGGCCCCGAATACGCTCTAT.

This clone was counted between two and nine times. Germline and genes here are mouse. The CDR3 region is CASSLRDEQYF. CDR3 DNA, as far as it was read: TGTGCCAGCAGTCTCAGGGATGAACAGTAC. J is TRBJ2-7 and V is TRBV14; possible D gene TRBD1, 5 bases. The read terminates 1 residue ahead of where the CDR3 ends, so the germline J gene completes it. This CDR3 region has 11 residues. With 4 bases removed from V and 5 bases from J, the gap between germline ends came to 7 bases. Germline loops: CDR1 SGHDT, CDR2 FRDEAV.

This clone is a singleton in its sample. Gene names denote mouse genes. The read gets to within 1 residue of the CDR3 end, and the germline J gene fills in the rest. The genes are TRBV13-3 and TRBJ1-2; TRBD1 matches 7 bases. The CDR3 is made up of 12 amino acids. V lost 5 bases, J lost 2 bases, and 0 bases stayed unmatched. Germline-derived CDR1 and CDR2 are NNHDY and SYVADS. CDR3 region: CASRDRNSDYTF. The DNA read from the CDR3 is TGTGCCAGCAGGGACAGGAACTCCGACTACACC.

With regard to this clone: Genes and germline are mouse. The CDR3 goes on 1 residue after the read ends, and that part is filled in from the germline J gene. The J gene is TRBJ1-5, the V gene TRBV5; D is perhaps TRBD1 (5 bases). Germline-derived CDR1 and CDR2 are LGHNA and YNLKQL (reference sequence). The V gene lost 0 bases and the J gene lost 0 bases, with 12 bases spanning the gap. The CDR3 runs to 17 residues. CDR3 protein: CASSQDMRGYNNQAPLF. The sequenced part of the CDR3 DNA is TGTGCCAGCAGCCAAGATATGAGGGGATATAACAACCAGGCTCCGCTT.

This clone was found a few times. Gene names and germline refer to mouse. The CDR3 end falls 1 residue outside the read, so it is completed with the germline J gene. The V gene is TRBV1, the J gene TRBJ2-7; perhaps TRBD1 as D (6 bases). Trimming took off 0 bases at V and 3 bases at J, with 9 bases between the two ends. The CDR3 is 14 residues long. The V gene's germline CDR1 is NSQYPW and CDR2 LRSPGD (reference sequence). The sequenced CDR3 bases are TGCACCTGCAGTGCAGAACCCAGGGGCTATGAACAGTAC. Translation gives CTCSAEPRGYEQY. The CDR3 reads in full as CTCSAEPRGYEQYF.

Of note for this clone: The gene names given are mouse names. The read terminates 1 residue ahead of where the CDR3 ends, so the germline J gene completes it. The V call is TRBV4, the J call TRBJ1-3; a possible D gene is TRBD1 (5 bases). This CDR3 is built from 14 residues. Germline values: CDR1 LGHDT, CDR2 YNNKQL (reference sequence). Trimming shortened V by 4 bases and J by 0 bases, and 7 bases separated the two germline ends. CDR3 loop: CASSSDSSGNTLYF. The CDR3 DNA, read in part, is TGTGCCAGCAGCTCAGACAGTTCTGGAAATACGCTCTAT. The full variable domain, rest sourced from reference TRBV4 and TRBJ1-3, is ETAVFQTPNYHVTQVGNEVSFNCKQTLGHDTMYWYKQDSKKLLKIMFSYNNKQLIVNETVPRRFSPQSSDKAHLNLRIKSVEPEDSAVYLCASSSDSSGNTLYFGEGSRLIVV.

As concerns this clone: Any gene name here is a mouse gene name. The read halts 1 residue ahead of the CDR3 end, with the missing end drawn from the germline J gene. Other DNA sequences in the same sample also yield this CDR3. The chain joins TRBV3 to TRBJ1-3; D call uncertain. Per the germline V gene, CDR1 is SNHLY and CDR2 is FYNGKV (reference sequence). This CDR3 is 14 amino acids long. V was trimmed by 1 base and J by 0 bases, leaving 4 bases between them. The sequenced part of the CDR3 DNA is TGTGCCAGCAGCTTAGAAAATTCTGGAAATACGCTCTAT. As protein: CASSLENSGNTLY. The entire CDR3 reads CASSLENSGNTLYF.

This clone has more than one count but fewer than ten. Gene names and germline refer to mouse. The sequenced fragment ends 1 residue before the CDR3 boundary, so the rest is inferred from the germline J gene. Other DNA sequences in this specimen translate into the identical CDR3. The chain combines TRBV1 with TRBJ2-7; D gene ambiguous. V lost 1 base to trimming and J lost 4 bases, with 5 bases between them. The CDR3 spans 12 residues. Germline V gene data show CDR1 as NSQYPW and CDR2 as LRSPGD (reference sequence). The part of the CDR3 DNA that was read is TGCACCTGCAGTGCAGGTGGGTATGAACAGTAC. Translating gives CTCSAGGYEQY. Given in full, the CDR3 is CTCSAGGYEQYF.

With respect to this clone: Gene names and germline match the mouse. The CDR3 end falls 1 residue outside the read, so it is completed with the germline J gene. The chain combines TRBV2 with TRBJ1-2; 9 bases align to TRBD1. In germline, CDR1 is LGHNA, CDR2 YSYQKL. Trimming took 3 bases from V and 2 from J; bases not matched to a gene: 4. This CDR3 comprises 15 residues. CDR3 DNA, as far as it was read: TGTGCCAGCAGCCAGGACAGGGGAGGGAACTCCGACTACACC. It translates to CASSQDRGGNSDYT. The whole CDR3 sequence reads CASSQDRGGNSDYTF.

In this sample, this clone turned up a few times. Gene names denote mouse genes. CDR3 sequence reads: CASSLRISNERLFF. The covered CDR3 bases are TGTGCCAGCAGTCTGCGCATTTCCAACGAAAGATTATTT. This chain uses TRBV26 with TRBJ1-4; D is uncertain. The DNA ends 1 residue before the CDR3 does, and the rest of the CDR3 is filled in from the germline J gene. CDR1 and CDR2 from the germline V gene are KGHPV and FQNQEV (reference sequence). The V end was cut by 2 bases, the J end by 0 bases, with 4 bases between. The CDR3 is made up of 14 amino acids.

For this clone: Mouse germline and gene names are used. The CDR3 end falls 1 residue outside the read, so it is completed with the germline J gene. This chain links TRBV4 with TRBJ1-5, with 7 bases fitting TRBD1. V lost 7 bases to trimming and J lost 2 bases; unmatched junction nucleotides: 2. The V gene's germline CDR1 is LGHDT and CDR2 YNNKQL (reference sequence). This CDR3 contains 13 residues. CDR3 DNA, as far as it was read: TGTGCCAGCACGACAGGGTACAACCAGGCTCCGCTT. The encoded protein is CASTTGYNQAPL. The whole CDR3 is CASTTGYNQAPLF.

With regard to this clone: Here the gene names and germline are mouse. The CDR3 end falls 1 residue outside the read, so it is completed with the germline J gene. The chain is built from TRBV13-1 and TRBJ2-5, with TRBD1 identical over 9 bases. Germline V gives CDR1 NSHNY, CDR2 SYGAGN. Trimming at V came to 4 bases and at J to 5 bases, leaving 5 bases not matched to a gene. CDR3 length: 14 amino acids. Here the CDR3 reads CASSPGQGRDTQYF. The part of the CDR3 DNA that was read is TGTGCCAGCAGTCCGGGACAGGGTAGAGACACCCAGTAC.

Of note for this clone: The gene names here belong to mouse. Read data end 1 residue before the CDR3 end; the end is taken from the germline J gene. This chain uses TRBV3 with TRBJ2-1; 8 bases agree with TRBD2. J gave up 7 bases and V 1 base, and 6 bases lay outside the gene matches. The germline V gene encodes CDR1 SNHLY and CDR2 FYNGKV (reference sequence). This CDR3 comprises 15 residues. The sequenced CDR3 bases are TGTGCCAGCAGCTTAGGGCTGGGGGGAGGGGCTGAGCAGTTC. Its protein is CASSLGLGGGAEQF. The full CDR3 reads CASSLGLGGGAEQFF. The complete variable domain, with remaining parts taken from reference TRBV3 and TRBJ2-1, reads GPKVLQIPSHQIIDMGQMVTLNCDPVSNHLYFYWYKQILGQQMEFLVNFYNGKVMEKSKLFKDQFSVERPDGSYFTLKIQPTALEDSAVYFCASSLGLGGGAEQFFGPGTRLTVL.

For this clone: Gene names follow the mouse nomenclature. The read terminates 1 residue before the CDR3 end, so the remaining end is supplied by the germline J gene. This rearrangement joins TRBV3 to TRBJ1-2; no clear D gene. This CDR3 is built from 12 residues. Looked up from germline, CDR1 is SNHLY and CDR2 is FYNGKV (reference sequence). The V and J ends lost 1 base and 6 bases respectively, with 6 bases between them. The part of the CDR3 DNA that was read is TGTGCCAGCAGCTTAGAGGGAACCGACTACACC. Its protein is CASSLEGTDYT. The full-length CDR3 reads as CASSLEGTDYTF.